Each of the 25 T cell receptor beta chains below was sequenced from the same sample in a study of cytomegalovirus exposure and HLA in healthy donors. The PCR had 60 Vbeta and 13 Jbeta primers. The protocol was immunoSEQ multiplex PCR, while the TCRdb copy is restricted to in-frame clones and leaves out a portion. This sample has 93,000 or so clones; roughly 80% occur once, and the top ten carry 4%. The sequencing input was PBMCs. These receptors originate from a middle-aged man in good health and CMV-seropositive.

The CDR3 spells CASTTGTSGYEQYF. CDR3 sequence (DNA): TGTGCCAGCACCACCGGGACTAGCGGATACGAGCAGTACTTC. V gene TRBV28 combines with J gene TRBJ2-7, with 11 bases aligning to TRBD2. The CDR3 has 14 residues. The V and J ends lost 7 bases and 4 bases, in that order; junction bases with no gene match: 6. From germline, CDR1 is MDHEN and CDR2 SYDVKM.

The V call is TRBV29-1, the J call TRBJ2-7, with D uncertain. V gave up 5 bases and J gave up 4 bases, with 18 bases separating them. The CDR3 has 14 residues. Germline CDR1 SQVTM, CDR2 ANQGSEA. The CDR3: CSVSRLGPFYEQYF. CDR3 coding DNA: TGCAGCGTTTCCCGATTGGGCCCCTTTTACGAGCAGTACTTC.

A single count supports this clone. This chain uses TRBV28 with TRBJ2-5, with unresolved D. The CDR3 loop spans 14 amino acids. Between the trimmed V and J ends, which lost 5 bases and 2 bases, there was a span of 12 bases. Germline values: CDR1 MDHEN, CDR2 SYDVKM. The CDR3 reads CASSPPYPQETQYF. CDR3 sequence (DNA): TGTGCCAGCAGTCCCCCCTACCCACAAGAGACCCAGTACTTC.

V usage is TRBV9 and J usage is TRBJ1-5; 10 bases fit TRBD1. The CDR3 sequence is 14 residues long. V dropped 3 bases and J dropped 4; count of bases not matched to a gene: 1. Germline lookup yields CDR1 SGDLS and CDR2 YYNGEE. This CDR3 is CASSAGQGNQPQHF. The CDR3 region has the DNA TGTGCCAGCAGCGCGGGACAGGGGAATCAGCCCCAGCATTTT. Looking up the rest from reference TRBV9 and TRBJ1-5 gives the full variable domain: DSGVTQTPKHLITATGQRVTLRCSPRSGDLSVYWYQQSLDQGLQFLIQYYNGEERAKGNILERFSAQQFPDLHSELNLSSLELGDSALYFCASSAGQGNQPQHFGDGTRLSIL.

The chain employs TRBV28 and TRBJ2-1, with 8 bases that match TRBD2. CDR1 and CDR2 from the germline V gene are MDHEN and SYDVKM. With 6 bases clipped from V and 3 bases from J, the junction kept 4 bases outside the gene matches. This CDR3 comprises 14 residues. The CDR3 reads CASSLLADYNEQFF. CDR3 DNA: TGTGCCAGCAGCCTACTAGCGGACTACAATGAGCAGTTCTTC. Using reference TRBV28 and TRBJ2-1 for the parts outside the CDR3, the full variable domain is DVKVTQSSRYLVKRTGEKVFLECVQDMDHENMFWYRQDPGLGLRLIYFSYDVKMKEKGDIPEGYSVSREKKERFSLILESASTNQTSMYLCASSLLADYNEQFFGPGTRLTVL.

The genes are TRBV4-3 and TRBJ1-5; the D is unclear. The CDR3 runs to 16 residues. From germline, CDR1 is LGHNA and CDR2 YSLEER. The V gene lost 0 bases and the J gene lost 0 bases, with 9 bases spanning the gap. As DNA, the CDR3 is TGCGCCAGCAGCCAAGATGTTACATATAGCAATCAGCCCCAGCATTTT. Translation gives CASSQDVTYSNQPQHF.

The chain links TRBV28 to TRBJ2-7, with 11 nucleotides matching TRBD2. V shed 2 bases, J shed 2 bases, and the junction held 5 bases outside the gene matches. Germline loops: CDR1 MDHEN, CDR2 SYDVKM. The CDR3 has 16 amino acids. The CDR3 loop is CASSLGLAGAPYEQYF. In nucleotides, the CDR3 is TGTGCCAGCAGTTTAGGACTAGCGGGTGCCCCCTACGAGCAGTACTTC.

The chain links TRBV27 to TRBJ2-3; 7 bases match TRBD2. The CDR3 length is 16 residues. Losses at the gene ends were 4 bases for V and 4 bases for J; bases not matched to a gene: 11. The germline V gene has CDR1 MNHEY and CDR2 SMNVEV (reference sequence). The CDR3 DNA reads as TGTGCCAGCAGTTCCGGACTAGGAGGGGTGGCAGATACGCAGTATTTT. This gives the protein CASSSGLGGVADTQYF.

J is TRBJ1-5 and V is TRBV10-3; D is possibly TRBD1 (5 bases). Germline-derived CDR1 and CDR2 are ENHRY and SYGVKD. Trimming removed 8 bases from V and 0 bases from J, with 14 bases in between. The CDR3 is 15 residues long. The CDR3 here is CAIGGGDNSNQPQHF. For the CDR3, the DNA is TGTGCCATCGGGGGGGGAGACAATAGCAATCAGCCCCAGCATTTT.

This rearrangement joins TRBV5-1 to TRBJ2-1; 9 positions match TRBD1. CDR3 length: 17 residues. V was pared by 3 bases and J by 2 bases, with 9 bases of the junction left unmatched. Germline V gene lookup returns CDR1 SGHRS and CDR2 YFSETQ. The CDR3 bases are TGCGCCAGCAGCTGGCCGCCGGGACAGGGACCCTACAATGAGCAGTTCTTC. Translating it yields CASSWPPGQGPYNEQFF.

The chain joins TRBV11-2 to TRBJ2-5; tentative D call: TRBD1 (6 bases). Trimming stripped 0 bases from V and 4 bases from J, with 9 bases between. Germline-derived CDR1 and CDR2 are SGHAT and FQNNGV. There are 14 residues in the CDR3. CDR3 in DNA: TGTGCCAGCAGCTTAGATCCAGGGGCAGAGACCCAGTACTTC. Its translation: CASSLDPGAETQYF.

This chain uses TRBV2 with TRBJ2-7; 12 bases align to TRBD2. Germline V gene data show CDR1 as SNHLY and CDR2 as FYNNEI. The J segment lost 2 bases and the V segment lost 6 bases, leaving 5 bases of the junction unmatched. The CDR3 extends over 15 amino acids. The CDR3 nucleotides are TGTGCCAGCAGAGTCGGACTAGCGGGAACCTACGAGCAGTACTTC. Amino acid sequence: CASRVGLAGTYEQYF.

The chain combines TRBV9 with TRBJ2-2; 11 bases line up with TRBD2. After removal of 0 bases from V and 6 bases from J, the junction contained 7 bases not matched to a gene. The CDR3 is 17 amino acids. Germline CDR1 is SGDLS and CDR2 is YYNGEE. The CDR3 region is CASSVESSGRLAGELFF. CDR3 sequence (DNA): TGTGCCAGCAGCGTAGAGTCTAGCGGGAGGTTGGCCGGGGAGCTGTTTTTT.

Only a few counts were recorded for this clone. This chain joins TRBV19 and TRBJ1-5, with 7 bases fitting TRBD1. J was trimmed by 7 bases and V by 7 bases; bases with no gene match: 7. Germline CDR1 reads LNHDA; CDR2 reads SQIVND (reference sequence). The CDR3 covers 13 residues. Written as DNA, the CDR3 is TGTGCCAGTACGACAGGGCCGCGACAGCCCCAGCATTTT. Amino acid sequence: CASTTGPRQPQHF.

The chain employs TRBV15 and TRBJ1-5; TRBD1 matches at 7 bases. With V trimmed by 4 bases and J by 6 bases, 6 bases remained unmatched. Germline V lookup: CDR1 LNHNV, CDR2 YYDKDF (reference sequence). The length of the CDR3 is 14 residues. For the CDR3, the DNA is TGTGCCACCAGCAAAACAGGGGAAGGTCAGCCCCAGCATTTT. Its protein is CATSKTGEGQPQHF.

V gene TRBV28 combines with J gene TRBJ1-1; D might be TRBD1 (5 bases). Per germline, CDR1 MDHEN and CDR2 SYDVKM. The CDR3 consists of 15 residues. V was pared by 6 bases and J by 2 bases, with 16 bases between. CDR3 sequence: CASRGDWAGNTEAFF. DNA for the CDR3: TGTGCCAGCAGGGGGGACTGGGCAGGAAACACTGAAGCTTTCTTT. The full variable domain, completed using reference TRBV28 and TRBJ1-1, is DVKVTQSSRYLVKRTGEKVFLECVQDMDHENMFWYRQDPGLGLRLIYFSYDVKMKEKGDIPEGYSVSREKKERFSLILESASTNQTSMYLCASRGDWAGNTEAFFGQGTRLTVV.

The chain carries TRBV6-1 and TRBJ2-7; D is unclear. The CDR3 consists of 14 residues. The germline V and J ends were trimmed by 7 bases and 6 bases, with 19 bases remaining between them. CDR1 MNHNS and CDR2 SASEGT come from the germline V gene. In DNA form, the CDR3 reads TGTGCCAGCATCTCAGGAACAAGCTTTCTCGAGCAGTACTTC. Its translation: CASISGTSFLEQYF.

The gene calls are TRBV11-2 and TRBJ1-1; D gene ambiguous. The length of the CDR3 is 15 residues. Looked up from germline, CDR1 is SGHAT and CDR2 is FQNNGV. V was clipped by 1 base and J by 4 bases, with 13 bases between them. The CDR3 DNA reads TGTGCCAGCAGCTTAGGAAGGAAGAGGAGCACTGAAGCTTTCTTT. Translating it yields CASSLGRKRSTEAFF.

This clone was observed a single time. In this CDR3 the conserved last residue, phenylalanine or tryptophan, is missing, so a read error is likely. The J gene is TRBJ2-7, the V gene TRBV7-8; a possible D gene is TRBD1 (6 bases). The CDR3 is 17 amino acids. The V end lost 1 base, the J end lost 3 bases, and 19 bases lay between the germline ends. The germline gives CDR1 SGHVS, CDR2 FQNEAQ. This CDR3 is CASSLVGRGYTLYEQYL. The CDR3 DNA follows: TGTGCCAGCAGCTTAGTGGGCAGGGGATACACTCTCTACGAGCAGTACCTC.

V and J are TRBV7-3 and TRBJ2-2; D perhaps matches TRBD2 (6 bases). V lost 5 bases and J 1 base, leaving 11 bases between the germline ends. This CDR3 is built from 15 residues. Germline V gene lookup returns CDR1 SGHTA and CDR2 FQGTGA. Here the CDR3 reads CASSPWRGNTGELFF. The CDR3 nucleotides are TGTGCCAGCAGCCCCTGGAGGGGGAACACCGGGGAGCTGTTTTTT.

V is TRBV5-1 and J is TRBJ2-5; 10 positions match TRBD1. The CDR3 extends over 14 amino acids. CDR1 and CDR2 (germline): SGHRS, YFSETQ. The J segment lost 3 bases and the V segment lost 8 bases, leaving 7 bases of the junction unmatched. The CDR3: CASSTGTGEETQYF. The CDR3 DNA reads as TGCGCCAGTAGCACCGGGACAGGGGAAGAGACCCAGTACTTC.

The rearrangement links TRBV5-1 to TRBJ1-4; D gene ambiguous. The germline V gene has CDR1 SGHRS and CDR2 YFSETQ. The CDR3 loop spans 17 amino acids. Trimming took 0 bases from V and 5 from J, leaving 17 bases between them. CDR3 sequence: CASSLGSESSPNEKLFF. Written as DNA, the CDR3 is TGCGCCAGCAGCTTGGGGTCGGAGAGTTCTCCCAATGAAAAACTGTTTTTT. The full variable domain, in which reference TRBV5-1 and TRBJ1-4 provide the parts outside the CDR3, is KAGVTQTPRYLIKTRGQQVTLSCSPISGHRSVSWYQQTPGQGLQFLFEYFSETQRNKGNFPGRFSGRQFSNSRSEMNVSTLELGDSALYLCASSLGSESSPNEKLFFGSGTQLSVL.

The chain couples TRBV5-4 to TRBJ2-1, with D maybe TRBD2 (5 bases). Germline CDR1 and CDR2: SGHNT and YYREEE (reference sequence). With 4 bases removed from V and 2 bases from J, the gap between germline ends came to 16 bases. The CDR3 has 16 amino acids. DNA for the CDR3: TGTGCCAGCAGCCCACCTGTGAGCGGAGCCTACAATGAGCAGTTCTTC. It is translated as CASSPPVSGAYNEQFF.

The chain employs TRBV5-1 and TRBJ2-3, with D maybe TRBD2 (7 bases). Germline CDR1 and CDR2: SGHRS and YFSETQ. Trimming cost V 1 base and J 11 bases, with 14 bases left between them. The CDR3 spans 13 residues. CDR3 amino acids: CASSLTGREEQYF. For the CDR3, the DNA is TGCGCCAGCAGCTTGACAGGGAGGGAAGAGCAGTATTTT.

V is TRBV27 and J is TRBJ2-2; 11 bases line up with TRBD1. The V segment lost 5 bases and the J segment 6 bases; nucleotides outside the gene matches: 11. CDR3 length: 17 amino acids. Germline V gives CDR1 MNHEY, CDR2 SMNVEV (reference sequence). CDR3 DNA: TGTGCCAGCAGTACCACGACCGGGACAGGGGGTTCCGGGGAGCTGTTTTTT. As protein: CASSTTTGTGGSGELFF.